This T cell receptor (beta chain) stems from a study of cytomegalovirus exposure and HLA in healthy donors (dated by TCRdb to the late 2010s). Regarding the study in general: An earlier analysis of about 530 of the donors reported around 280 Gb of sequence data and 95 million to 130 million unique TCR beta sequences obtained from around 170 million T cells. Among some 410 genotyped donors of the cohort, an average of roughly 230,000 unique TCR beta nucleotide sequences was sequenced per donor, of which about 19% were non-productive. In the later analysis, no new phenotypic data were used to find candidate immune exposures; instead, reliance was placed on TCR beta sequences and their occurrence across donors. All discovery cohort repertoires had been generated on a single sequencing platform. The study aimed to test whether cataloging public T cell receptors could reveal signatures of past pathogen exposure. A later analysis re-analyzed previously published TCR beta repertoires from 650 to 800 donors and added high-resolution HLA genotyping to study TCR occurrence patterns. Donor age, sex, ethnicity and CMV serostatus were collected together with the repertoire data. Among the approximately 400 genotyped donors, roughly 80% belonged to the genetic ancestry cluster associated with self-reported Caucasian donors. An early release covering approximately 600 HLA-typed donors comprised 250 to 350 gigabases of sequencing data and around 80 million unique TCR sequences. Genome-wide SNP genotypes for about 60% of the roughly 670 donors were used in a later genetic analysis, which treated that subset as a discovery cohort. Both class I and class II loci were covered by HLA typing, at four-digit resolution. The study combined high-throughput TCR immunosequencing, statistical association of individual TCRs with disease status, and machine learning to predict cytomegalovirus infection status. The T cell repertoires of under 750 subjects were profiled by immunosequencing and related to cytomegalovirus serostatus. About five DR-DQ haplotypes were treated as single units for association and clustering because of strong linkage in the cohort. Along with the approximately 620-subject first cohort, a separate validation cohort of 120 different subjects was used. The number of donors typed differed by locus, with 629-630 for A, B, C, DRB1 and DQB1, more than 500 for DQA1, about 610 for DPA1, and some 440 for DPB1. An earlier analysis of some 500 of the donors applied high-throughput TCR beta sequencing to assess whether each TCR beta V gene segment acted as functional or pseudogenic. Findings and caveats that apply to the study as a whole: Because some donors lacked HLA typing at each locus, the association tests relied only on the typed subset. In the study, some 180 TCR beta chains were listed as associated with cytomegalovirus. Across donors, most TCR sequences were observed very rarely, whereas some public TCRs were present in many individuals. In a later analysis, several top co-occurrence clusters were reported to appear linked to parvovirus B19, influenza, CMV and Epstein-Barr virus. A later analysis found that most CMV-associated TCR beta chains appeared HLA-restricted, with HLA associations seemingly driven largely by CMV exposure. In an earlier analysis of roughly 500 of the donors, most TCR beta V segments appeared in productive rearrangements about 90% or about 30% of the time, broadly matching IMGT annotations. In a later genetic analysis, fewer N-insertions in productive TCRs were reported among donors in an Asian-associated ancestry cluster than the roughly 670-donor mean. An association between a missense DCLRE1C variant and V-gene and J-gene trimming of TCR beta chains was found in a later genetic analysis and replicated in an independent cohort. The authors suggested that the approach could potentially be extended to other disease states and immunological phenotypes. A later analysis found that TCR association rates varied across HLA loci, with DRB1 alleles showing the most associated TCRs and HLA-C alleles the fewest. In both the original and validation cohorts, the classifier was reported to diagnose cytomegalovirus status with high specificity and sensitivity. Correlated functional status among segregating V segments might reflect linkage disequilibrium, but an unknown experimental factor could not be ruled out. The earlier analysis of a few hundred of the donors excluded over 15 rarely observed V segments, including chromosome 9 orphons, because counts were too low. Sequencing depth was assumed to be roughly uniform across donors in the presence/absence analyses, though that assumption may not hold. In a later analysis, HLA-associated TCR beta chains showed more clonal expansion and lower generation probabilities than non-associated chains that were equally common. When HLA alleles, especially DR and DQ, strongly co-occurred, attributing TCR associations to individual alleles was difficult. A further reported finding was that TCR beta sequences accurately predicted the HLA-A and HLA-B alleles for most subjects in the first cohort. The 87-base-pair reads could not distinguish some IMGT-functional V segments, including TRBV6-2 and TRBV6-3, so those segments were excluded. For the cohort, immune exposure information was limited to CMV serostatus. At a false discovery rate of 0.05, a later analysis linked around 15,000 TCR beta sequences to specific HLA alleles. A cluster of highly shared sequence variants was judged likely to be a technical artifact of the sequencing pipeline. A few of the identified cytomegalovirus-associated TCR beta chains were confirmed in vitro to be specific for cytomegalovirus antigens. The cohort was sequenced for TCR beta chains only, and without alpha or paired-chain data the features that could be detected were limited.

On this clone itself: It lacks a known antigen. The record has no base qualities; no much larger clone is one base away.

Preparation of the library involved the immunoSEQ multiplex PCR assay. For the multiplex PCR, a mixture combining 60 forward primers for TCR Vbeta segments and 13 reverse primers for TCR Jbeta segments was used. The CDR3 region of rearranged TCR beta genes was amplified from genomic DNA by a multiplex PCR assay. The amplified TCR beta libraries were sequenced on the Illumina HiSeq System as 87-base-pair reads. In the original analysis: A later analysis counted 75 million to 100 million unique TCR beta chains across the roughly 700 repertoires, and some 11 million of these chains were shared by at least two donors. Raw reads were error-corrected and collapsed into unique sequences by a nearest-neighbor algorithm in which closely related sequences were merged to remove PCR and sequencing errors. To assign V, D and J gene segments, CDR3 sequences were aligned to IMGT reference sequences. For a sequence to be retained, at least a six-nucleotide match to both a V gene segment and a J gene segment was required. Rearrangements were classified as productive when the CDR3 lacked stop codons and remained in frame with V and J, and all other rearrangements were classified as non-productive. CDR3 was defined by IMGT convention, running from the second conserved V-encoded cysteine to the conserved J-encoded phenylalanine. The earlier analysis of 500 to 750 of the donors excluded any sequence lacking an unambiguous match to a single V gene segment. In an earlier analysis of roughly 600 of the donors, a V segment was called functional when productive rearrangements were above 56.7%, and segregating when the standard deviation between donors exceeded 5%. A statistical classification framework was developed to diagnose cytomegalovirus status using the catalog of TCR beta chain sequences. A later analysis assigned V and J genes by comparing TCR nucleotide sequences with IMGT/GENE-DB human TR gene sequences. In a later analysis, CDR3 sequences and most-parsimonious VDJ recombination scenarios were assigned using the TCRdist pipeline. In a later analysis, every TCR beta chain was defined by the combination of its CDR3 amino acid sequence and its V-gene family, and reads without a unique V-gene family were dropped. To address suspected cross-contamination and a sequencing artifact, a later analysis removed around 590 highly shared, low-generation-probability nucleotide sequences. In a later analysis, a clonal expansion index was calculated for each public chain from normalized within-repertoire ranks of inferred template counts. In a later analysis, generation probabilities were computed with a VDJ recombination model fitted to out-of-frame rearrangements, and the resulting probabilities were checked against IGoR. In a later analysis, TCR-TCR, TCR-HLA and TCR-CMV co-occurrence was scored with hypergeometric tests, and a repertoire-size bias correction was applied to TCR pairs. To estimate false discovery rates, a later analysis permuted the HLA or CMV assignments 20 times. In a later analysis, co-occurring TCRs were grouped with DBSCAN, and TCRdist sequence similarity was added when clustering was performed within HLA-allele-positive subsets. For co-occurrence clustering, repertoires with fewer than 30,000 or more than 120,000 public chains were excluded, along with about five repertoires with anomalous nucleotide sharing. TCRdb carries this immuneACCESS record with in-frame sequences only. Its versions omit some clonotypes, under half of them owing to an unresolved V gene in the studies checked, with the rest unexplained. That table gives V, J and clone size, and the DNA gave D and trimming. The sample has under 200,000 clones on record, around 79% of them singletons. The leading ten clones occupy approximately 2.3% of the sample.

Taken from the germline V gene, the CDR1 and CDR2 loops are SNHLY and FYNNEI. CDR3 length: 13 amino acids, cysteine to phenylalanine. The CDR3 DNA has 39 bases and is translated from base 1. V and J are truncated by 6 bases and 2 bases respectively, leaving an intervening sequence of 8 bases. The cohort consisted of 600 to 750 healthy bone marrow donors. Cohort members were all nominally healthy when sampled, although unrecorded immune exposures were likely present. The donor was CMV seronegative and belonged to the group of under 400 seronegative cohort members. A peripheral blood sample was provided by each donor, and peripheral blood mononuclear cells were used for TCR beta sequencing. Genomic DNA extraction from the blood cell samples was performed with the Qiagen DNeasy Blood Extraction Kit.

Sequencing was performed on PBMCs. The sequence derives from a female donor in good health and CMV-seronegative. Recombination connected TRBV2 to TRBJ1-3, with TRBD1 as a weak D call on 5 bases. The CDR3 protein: CASRWGAGNTIYF. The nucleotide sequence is TGTGCCAGCAGGTGGGGGGCTGGAAACACCATATATTTT.